This T cell receptor (beta chain) was retrieved from a study of radiation and T cells in renal cell carcinoma. Data came from immunoSEQ multiplex PCR; TCRdb stores just in-frame clones and leaves some out. The data contain roughly 14,000 clones, about two thirds of them singletons. J lost 7 bases, V lost 4 bases, and 10 bases had no gene match. The V gene's germline CDR1 is MNHNS and CDR2 SASEGT. This CDR3 has 17 amino acids. Treatment reported: treatment-naive control, cytoreductive nephrectomy. Clear cell pathology was present in this patient's renal cell carcinoma. Control tumor donors were several females and roughly ten males, median age 57 years. This clone turned up a few times. The antigen remains unidentified. Overall study findings and caveats: Dominant CDR3 motifs were more common in irradiated tumors than controls.

V usage is TRBV6-1 and J usage is TRBJ2-1, with 13 bases aligning to TRBD2. The material sequenced was tumor tissue, taken from a patient whose treatment was nephrectomy without radiotherapy. This receptor was taken from a man aged 55 to 70 with renal cell carcinoma. CDR3 residues: CASSAIRTSGRGNEQFF. In DNA, the CDR3 is TGTGCCAGCAGTGCTATCCGGACTAGCGGGAGAGGGAATGAGCAGTTCTTC.